The clone carrying this T cell receptor (beta chain) has at least ten counts. For the library, individual cDNA molecules each received unique molecular identifiers. TCRdb re-analysed the RACE reads in MiXCR, keeping a single row per CDR3 protein. The sample holds 62,000 or so distinct CDR3 sequences, roughly 9.6% seen once. The data were taken from a study of human T cells and chemical hapten exposure. The overall study: Upper back patch tests used 0.01% DPC, scored after 6 days.

V was cut by 6 bases and J by 8 bases, with 13 bases left in between. The CDR3 runs to 11 residues. CDR1 and CDR2 (germline): SQVTM, ANQGSEA. Noted time point: patch test 3, about 24 weeks after DPC sensitization. Specified treatment: therapeutic diphenylcyclopropenone sensitization with weekly scalp DPC. The V call is TRBV29-1, the J call TRBJ1-1; D remains unclear. The origin of this receptor is a woman in her 30s with alopecia areata. Some clones in this sample may be carry-over from other donors' samples. Sample: whole blood, taken in connection with sensitization to the hapten diphenylcyclopropenone (DPC). CDR3 protein: CSVGRETEAFF. In DNA form, the CDR3 reads TGCAGCGTCGGGAGGGAGACGGAAGCTTTCTTT.